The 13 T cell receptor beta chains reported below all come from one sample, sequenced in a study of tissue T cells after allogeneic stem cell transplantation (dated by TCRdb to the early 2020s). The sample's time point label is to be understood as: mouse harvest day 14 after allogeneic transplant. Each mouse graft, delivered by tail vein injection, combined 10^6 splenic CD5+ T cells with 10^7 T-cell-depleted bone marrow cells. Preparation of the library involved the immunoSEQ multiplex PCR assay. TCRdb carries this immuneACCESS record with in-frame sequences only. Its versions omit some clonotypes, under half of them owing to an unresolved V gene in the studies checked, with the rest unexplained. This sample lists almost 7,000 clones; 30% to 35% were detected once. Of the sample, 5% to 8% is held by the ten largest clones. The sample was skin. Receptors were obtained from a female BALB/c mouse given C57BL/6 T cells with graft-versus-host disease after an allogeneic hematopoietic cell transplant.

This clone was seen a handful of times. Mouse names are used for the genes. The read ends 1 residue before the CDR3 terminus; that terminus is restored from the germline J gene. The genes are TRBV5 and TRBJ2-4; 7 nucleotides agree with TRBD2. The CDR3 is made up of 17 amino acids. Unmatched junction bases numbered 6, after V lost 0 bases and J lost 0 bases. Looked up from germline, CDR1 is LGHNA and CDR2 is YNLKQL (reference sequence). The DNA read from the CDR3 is TGTGCCAGCAGCCAAGATATGACTGGGAGTAGTCAAAACACCTTGTAC. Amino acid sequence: CASSQDMTGSSQNTLY. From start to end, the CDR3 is CASSQDMTGSSQNTLYF.

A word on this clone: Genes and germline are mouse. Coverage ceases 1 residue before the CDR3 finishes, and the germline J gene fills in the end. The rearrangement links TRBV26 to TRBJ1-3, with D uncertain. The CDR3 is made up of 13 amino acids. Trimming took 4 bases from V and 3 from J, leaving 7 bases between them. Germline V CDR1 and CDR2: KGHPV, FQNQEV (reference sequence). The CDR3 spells CASSPGNGNTLYF. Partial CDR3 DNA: TGTGCCAGCAGTCCGGGGAATGGAAATACGCTCTAT.

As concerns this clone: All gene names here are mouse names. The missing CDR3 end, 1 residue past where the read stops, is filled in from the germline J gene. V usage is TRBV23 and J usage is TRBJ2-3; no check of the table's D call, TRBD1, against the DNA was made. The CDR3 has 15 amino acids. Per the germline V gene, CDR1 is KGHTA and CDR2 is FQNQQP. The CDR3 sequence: CSSSLQGRSAETLYF. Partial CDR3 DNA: TGCTCCAGCAGTCTCCAGGGGCGTAGTGCAGAAACGCTGTAT.

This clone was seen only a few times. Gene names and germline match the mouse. CDR3 DNA (partial): TGTGCCAGCAGTCTCGACAGAGAAGTCTTC. Translated: CASSLDREVF. The entire CDR3 reads CASSLDREVFF. The rearrangement links TRBV26 to TRBJ1-1; D is perhaps TRBD1 (5 bases). From the germline J gene comes the end of the CDR3, since the read stops 1 residue before it. Per the germline V gene, CDR1 is KGHPV and CDR2 is FQNQEV (reference sequence). CDR3 length: 11 residues. The V gene lost 3 bases and the J gene lost 7 bases, with 6 bases spanning the gap.

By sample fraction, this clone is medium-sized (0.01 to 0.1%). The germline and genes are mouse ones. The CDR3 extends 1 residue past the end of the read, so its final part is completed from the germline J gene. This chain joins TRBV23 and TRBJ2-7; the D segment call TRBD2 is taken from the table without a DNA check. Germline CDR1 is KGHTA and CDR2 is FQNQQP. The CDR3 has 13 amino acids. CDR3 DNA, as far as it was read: TGCTCCAGCAGTCAAGGGGGGCAGTATGAACAGTAC. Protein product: CSSSQGGQYEQY. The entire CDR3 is CSSSQGGQYEQYF.

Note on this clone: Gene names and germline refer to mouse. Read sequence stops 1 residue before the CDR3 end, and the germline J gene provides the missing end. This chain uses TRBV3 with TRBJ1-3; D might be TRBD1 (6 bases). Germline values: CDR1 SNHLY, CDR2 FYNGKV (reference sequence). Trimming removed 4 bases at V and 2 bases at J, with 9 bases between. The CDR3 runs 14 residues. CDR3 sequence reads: CASSSQGTGNTLYF. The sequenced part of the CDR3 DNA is TGTGCCAGCAGCTCCCAGGGGACTGGAAATACGCTCTAT.

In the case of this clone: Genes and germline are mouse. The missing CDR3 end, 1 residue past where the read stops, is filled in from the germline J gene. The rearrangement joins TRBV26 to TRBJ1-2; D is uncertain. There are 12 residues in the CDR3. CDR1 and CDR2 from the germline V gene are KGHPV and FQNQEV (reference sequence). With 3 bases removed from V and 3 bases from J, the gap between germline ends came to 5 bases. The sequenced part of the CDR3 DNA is TGTGCCAGCAGTCTTCAGTACTCCGACTACACC. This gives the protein CASSLQYSDYT. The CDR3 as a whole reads CASSLQYSDYTF. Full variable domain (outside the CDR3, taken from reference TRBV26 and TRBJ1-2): NSKVIQTPRYLVKGQGQKAKMRCIPEKGHPVVFWYQQNKNNEFKFLINFQNQEVLQQIDMTEKRFSAECPSNSPCSLEIQSSEAGDSALYLCASSLQYSDYTFGSGTRLLVI.

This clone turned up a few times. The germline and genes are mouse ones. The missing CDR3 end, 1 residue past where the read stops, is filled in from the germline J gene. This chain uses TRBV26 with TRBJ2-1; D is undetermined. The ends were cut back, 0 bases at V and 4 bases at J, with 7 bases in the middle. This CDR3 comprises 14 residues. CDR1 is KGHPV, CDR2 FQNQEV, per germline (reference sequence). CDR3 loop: CASSLSGIYAEQFF. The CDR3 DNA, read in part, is TGTGCCAGCAGTCTGTCGGGGATTTATGCTGAGCAGTTC.

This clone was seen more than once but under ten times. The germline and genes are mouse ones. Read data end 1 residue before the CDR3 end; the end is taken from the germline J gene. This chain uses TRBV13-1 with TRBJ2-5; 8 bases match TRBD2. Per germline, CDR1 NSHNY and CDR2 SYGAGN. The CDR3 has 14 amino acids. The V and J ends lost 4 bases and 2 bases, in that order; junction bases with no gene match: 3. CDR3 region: CASSHGGGQDTQYF. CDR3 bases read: TGTGCCAGCAGTCATGGGGGGGGCCAAGACACCCAGTAC.

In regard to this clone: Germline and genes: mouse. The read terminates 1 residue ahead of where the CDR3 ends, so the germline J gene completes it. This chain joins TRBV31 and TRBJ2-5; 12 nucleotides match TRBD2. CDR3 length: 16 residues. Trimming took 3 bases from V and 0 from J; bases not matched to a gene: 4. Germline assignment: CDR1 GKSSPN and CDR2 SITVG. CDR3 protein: CAWSPDWGGNQDTQYF. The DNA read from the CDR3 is TGTGCCTGGAGCCCGGACTGGGGGGGAAACCAAGACACCCAGTAC.

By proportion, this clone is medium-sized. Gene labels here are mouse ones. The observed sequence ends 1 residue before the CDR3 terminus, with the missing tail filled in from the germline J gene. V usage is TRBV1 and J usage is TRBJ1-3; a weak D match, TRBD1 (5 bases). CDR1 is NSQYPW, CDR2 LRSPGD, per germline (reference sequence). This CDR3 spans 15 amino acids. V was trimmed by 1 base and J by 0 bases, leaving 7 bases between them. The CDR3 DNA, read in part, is TGCACCTGCAGTGCAGTGGGGCATTCTGGAAATACGCTCTAT. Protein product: CTCSAVGHSGNTLY. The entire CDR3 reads CTCSAVGHSGNTLYF.

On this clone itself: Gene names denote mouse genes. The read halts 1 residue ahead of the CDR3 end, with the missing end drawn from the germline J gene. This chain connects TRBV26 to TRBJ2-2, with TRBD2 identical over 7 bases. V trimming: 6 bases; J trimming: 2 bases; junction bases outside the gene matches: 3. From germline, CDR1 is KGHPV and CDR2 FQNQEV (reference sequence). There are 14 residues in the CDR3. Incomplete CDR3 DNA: TGTGCCAGCAGACCGGGACTGAACACCGGGCAGCTCTAC. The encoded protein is CASRPGLNTGQLY. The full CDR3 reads CASRPGLNTGQLYF. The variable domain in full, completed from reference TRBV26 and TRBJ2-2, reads NSKVIQTPRYLVKGQGQKAKMRCIPEKGHPVVFWYQQNKNNEFKFLINFQNQEVLQQIDMTEKRFSAECPSNSPCSLEIQSSEAGDSALYLCASRPGLNTGQLYFGEGSKLTVL.

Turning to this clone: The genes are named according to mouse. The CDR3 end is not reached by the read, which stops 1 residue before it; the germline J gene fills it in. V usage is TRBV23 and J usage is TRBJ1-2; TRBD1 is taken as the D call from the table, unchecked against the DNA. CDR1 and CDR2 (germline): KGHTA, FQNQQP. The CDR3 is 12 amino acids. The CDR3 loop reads CSSRRQNSDYTF. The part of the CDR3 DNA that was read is TGCTCCAGCAGGCGACAGAACTCCGACTACACC.